Below, 17 T cell receptor beta chains from the same sample are listed, as sequenced in a study of blood T cell repertoires in COVID-19. Sequenced by immunoSEQ multiplex PCR; TCRdb stores in-frame clones only, minus some. The table lists some 220,000 clones, about 85% of them singletons, with 2.9% in the top ten. The sequenced material came from peripheral blood. All receptors derive from a man aged 45-65 years who had recovered from COVID-19.

In this sample, this clone turned up once. V gene TRBV5-1 combines with J gene TRBJ2-2; maybe TRBD2 (6 bases). This CDR3 contains 16 residues. Germline-derived CDR1 and CDR2 are SGHRS and YFSETQ. V was clipped by 0 bases and J by 4 bases, with 13 bases between them. In DNA, the CDR3 is TGCGCCAGCAGCTTGGGGACGGGGGTAGGCACCGGGGAGCTGTTTTTT. Translated: CASSLGTGVGTGELFF.

The chain uses TRBV5-6 and TRBJ1-2; 8 positions agree with TRBD1. J lost 5 bases, V lost 2 bases, and 2 bases had no gene match. CDR3 length: 13 residues. Germline V lookup: CDR1 SGHDT, CDR2 YYEEEE. The CDR3 is CASSFWDRYGYTF. The CDR3 region has the DNA TGTGCCAGCAGCTTTTGGGACAGGTATGGCTACACCTTC.

The chain recombines TRBV4-2 with TRBJ2-6; D is possibly TRBD2 (6 bases). Germline CDR1 LGHNA, CDR2 YNFKEQ. With 4 bases removed from V and 2 bases from J, the gap between germline ends came to 15 bases. The CDR3 runs to 17 residues. For the CDR3, the DNA is TGTGCCAGCAGCCCGAGCGGTCTAGCGCCTGGGGCCAACGTCCTGACTTTC. This gives the protein CASSPSGLAPGANVLTF.

V is TRBV5-1 and J is TRBJ1-6; 7 bases are a match to TRBD1. Germline V CDR1 and CDR2: SGHRS, YFSETQ. The V segment lost 4 bases and the J segment 0 bases; nucleotides outside the gene matches: 7. The CDR3 contains 17 residues. The CDR3 here is CASSVRGSGSYNSPLHF. DNA of the CDR3: TGCGCCAGCAGCGTCAGGGGGTCGGGCTCCTATAATTCACCCCTCCACTTT.

Only one count was recorded for this clone. V usage is TRBV2 and J usage is TRBJ1-5; 8 bases agree with TRBD1. The junction had 5 bases not matched to a gene; V was cut back by 6 bases and J by 1 base. The CDR3 contains 15 residues. Germline lookup yields CDR1 SNHLY and CDR2 FYNNEI. The chain's CDR3 is CASSQGAGSNQPQHF. CDR3 DNA sequence: TGTGCCAGCAGCCAGGGGGCGGGCAGCAATCAGCCCCAGCATTTT.

The chain employs TRBV19 and TRBJ1-3, with D possibly being TRBD1 (6 bases). The germline V gene has CDR1 LNHDA and CDR2 SQIVND (reference sequence). This CDR3 region has 15 residues. The V and J ends lost 3 bases and 1 base respectively, with 10 bases between them. CDR3 in DNA: TGTGCCAGTAGTATCAGGGACAATTCTGGAAACACCATATATTTT. This gives the protein CASSIRDNSGNTIYF.

The V gene is TRBV19, the J gene TRBJ2-1; 8 bases match TRBD2. Per the germline V gene, CDR1 is LNHDA and CDR2 is SQIVND (reference sequence). The junction had 8 bases not matched to a gene; V was cut back by 3 bases and J by 4 bases. CDR3 size: 16 residues. The chain's CDR3 is CASSILLAGKYNEQFF. Here the CDR3 DNA reads TGTGCCAGTAGTATTTTGTTAGCGGGGAAATACAATGAGCAGTTCTTC.

This clone turned up a few times. Within the sample, other DNA sequences also encode this same CDR3. The chain joins TRBV3-1 (or the pseudogene TRBV3-2) to TRBJ1-3; no reliable D call. There are 14 residues in the CDR3. Germline V gene data show CDR1 as LGHDT and CDR2 as YNNKEL (reference sequence). V was shortened by 6 bases and J by 0 bases, with 9 bases between the two germline ends. This CDR3 reads CASSQRSSGNTIYF. CDR3 sequence (DNA): TGTGCCAGCAGTCAGCGTTCCTCTGGAAACACCATATATTTT.

This CDR3 is CASSPSDSPGGYTF. CDR3 DNA sequence: TGTGCCAGCTCACCTTCCGACAGTCCCGGCGGCTACACCTTC. V is TRBV18 and J is TRBJ1-2, with D perhaps matching TRBD1 (5 bases). V lost 3 bases to trimming and J lost 8 bases, with 16 bases between them. The germline V gene has CDR1 KGHSH and CDR2 LQKENI. CDR3 size: 14 residues.

V is TRBV11-3 and J is TRBJ2-1; 7 bases are shared with TRBD1. After removal of 3 bases from V and 10 bases from J, the junction contained 12 bases not matched to a gene. CDR3 length: 15 amino acids. Germline V gene data show CDR1 as SGHNT and CDR2 as YENEEA. CDR3: CASSLGQMENVEQFF. CDR3 sequence (DNA): TGTGCCAGCAGCTTGGGACAGATGGAGAATGTAGAGCAGTTCTTC.

The V call is TRBV19, the J call TRBJ1-1, with 8 bases fitting TRBD1. CDR1 is LNHDA and CDR2 is SQIVND in the germline V gene (reference sequence). V shed 7 bases and J 0 bases; nucleotides not matched to a gene: 7. This CDR3 region has 15 residues. The DNA of the CDR3 is TGTGCCAGTAAGGAGGACAGGGTCATGAACACTGAAGCTTTCTTT. Translation: CASKEDRVMNTEAFF.

The chain employs TRBV5-5 and TRBJ1-2, with TRBD1 identical over 8 bases. V lost 0 bases, J lost 8 bases, and 6 bases stayed unmatched. This CDR3 has 14 residues. Germline CDR1 is SGHKS and CDR2 is YYEKEE (reference sequence). The CDR3 bases are TGTGCCAGCAGCTTGGGGGGACAGGTTGGCGGCTACACCTTC. It is translated as CASSLGGQVGGYTF.

The chain carries TRBV28 and TRBJ2-4; D is ambiguous. CDR1 MDHEN and CDR2 SYDVKM come from the germline V gene. The germline V and J ends were trimmed by 5 bases and 15 bases, with 14 bases remaining between them. CDR3 length: 11 residues. The CDR3 reads CASSLHRVLYF. Written as DNA, the CDR3 is TGTGCCAGCAGTCTCCACCGGGTCCTGTACTTC. The entire variable domain, with the rest obtained from reference TRBV28 and TRBJ2-4, is as follows: DVKVTQSSRYLVKRTGEKVFLECVQDMDHENMFWYRQDPGLGLRLIYFSYDVKMKEKGDIPEGYSVSREKKERFSLILESASTNQTSMYLCASSLHRVLYFGAGTRLSVL.

V gene TRBV6-5 combines with J gene TRBJ2-7, with 7 bases that match TRBD2. This CDR3 is 14 amino acids long. The V segment lost 6 bases and the J segment 5 bases; nucleotides outside the gene matches: 10. CDR1 is MNHEY and CDR2 is SVGAGI in the germline V gene. The DNA of the CDR3 is TGTGCCAGCAGCAAGTCGGGACTATTCCACGAGCAGTACTTC. Amino acid sequence: CASSKSGLFHEQYF.

The chain joins TRBV27 to TRBJ1-2, with 10 bases matching TRBD1. Germline CDR1 and CDR2: MNHEY and SMNVEV (reference sequence). V lost 3 bases and J lost 3; bases outside the gene matches: 1. The CDR3 is 14 amino acids. CDR3 nucleotide sequence: TGTGCCAGCAGTTTGGGGACAGGGGACTATGGCTACACCTTC. Its translation: CASSLGTGDYGYTF.

The chain carries TRBV11-2 and TRBJ2-7, with TRBD2 as a possible D gene (5 bases). The CDR3 runs to 15 residues. V was clipped by 1 base and J by 3 bases, with 13 bases between them. In germline, CDR1 is SGHAT, CDR2 FQNNGV. This chain's CDR3 is CASSLAASRHYEQYF. As DNA, the CDR3 is TGTGCCAGCAGCTTAGCGGCTAGCCGACACTACGAGCAGTACTTC.

The genes are TRBV5-1 and TRBJ1-5; D remains ambiguous. The CDR3 contains 13 residues. CDR1 is SGHRS, CDR2 YFSETQ, per germline. V was cut by 4 bases and J by 4 bases, with 9 bases left in between. CDR3 amino acids: CASSPRGNQPQHF. DNA for the CDR3: TGCGCCAGCAGCCCTCGCGGAAATCAGCCCCAGCATTTT.